This T cell receptor beta chain was sequenced for a study of CD8 T cells in Susac syndrome. The study's findings and limits: It was acknowledged by the study that relatively few individuals were included in its TCR sequencing and HLA analysis.

Both CD4+ and CD8+ T cells were negatively isolated, and TEMRA cells underwent FACS enrichment. Reverse transcription of roughly 0.45 to 1 ug RNA used random hexamers. TCRdb used MiXCR to reprocess the immunoSEQ multiplex PCR reads, holding one entry per CDR3 protein. The data contain approximately 170,000 distinct CDR3 sequences, 94% of them singletons. The CDR3 extends over 14 amino acids. After removal of 7 bases from V and 5 bases from J, the junction contained 6 bases not matched to a gene. Regarding this clonotype: What it recognizes is unknown.

The receptor comes from a human donor with multiple sclerosis. The chain combines TRBV12-3 or TRBV12-4 with TRBJ2-7; TRBD1 matches 12 bases. The source material was CD4+ T cells from PBMCs. In DNA, the CDR3 is TGTGCCAGCACCCAAGGGACAGGGGGCAACGAGCAGTACTTC. Translation: CASTQGTGGNEQYF.